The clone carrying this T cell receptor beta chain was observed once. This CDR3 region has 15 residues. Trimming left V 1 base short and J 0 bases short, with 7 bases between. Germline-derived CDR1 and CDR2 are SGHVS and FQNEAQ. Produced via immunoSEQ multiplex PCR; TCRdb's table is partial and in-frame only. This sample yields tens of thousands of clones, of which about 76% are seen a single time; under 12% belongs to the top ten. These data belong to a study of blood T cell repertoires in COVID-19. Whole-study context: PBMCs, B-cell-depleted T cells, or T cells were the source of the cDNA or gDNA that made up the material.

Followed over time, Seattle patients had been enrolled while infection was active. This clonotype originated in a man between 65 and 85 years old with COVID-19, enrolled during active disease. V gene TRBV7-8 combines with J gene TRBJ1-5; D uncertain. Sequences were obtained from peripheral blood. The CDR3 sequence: CASSLEASSNQPQHF. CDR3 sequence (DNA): TGTGCCAGCAGCTTAGAGGCTAGTAGCAATCAGCCCCAGCATTTT.